The 14 T cell receptor beta chains below come from one sample, sequenced in a study of shared clonotypes between healthy human individuals. Generated by immunoSEQ multiplex PCR, the TCRdb table keeps only in-frame clones and is missing some. The sample includes about 2.3 million clones, over 90% of them seen just once. Input material: naive CD4+ T cells from PBMCs. As to subset: CD45RA+ positively selected. Receptor source: a man aged 18 to 29 in good health. Some clones in this sample may be carry-over from other donors' samples.

This chain uses TRBV5-1 with TRBJ2-7; 7 bases agree with TRBD2. Germline CDR1 reads SGHRS; CDR2 reads YFSETQ. CDR3 length: 16 residues. The junction had 9 bases not matched to a gene; V was cut back by 0 bases and J by 3 bases. CDR3 sequence reads: CASSLDGQGGVYEQYF. The DNA for the CDR3 is TGCGCCAGCAGCTTGGATGGCCAGGGAGGGGTCTACGAGCAGTACTTC. Combining the CDR3 with reference TRBV5-1 and TRBJ2-7 gives the whole variable domain KAGVTQTPRYLIKTRGQQVTLSCSPISGHRSVSWYQQTPGQGLQFLFEYFSETQRNKGNFPGRFSGRQFSNSRSEMNVSTLELGDSALYLCASSLDGQGGVYEQYFGPGTRLTVT.

This sequence joins TRBV21-1 and TRBJ2-3. TRBV21-1 is noted as a pseudogene. The CDR3 runs 14 residues. This CDR3 reads CASSAEMGKETQYF. CDR3 DNA sequence: TGTGCCAGCAGCGCAGAGATGGGGAAGGAGACGCAGTATTTT.

This chain links TRBV5-1 with TRBJ1-1; perhaps TRBD1 as D (6 bases). Looked up from germline, CDR1 is SGHRS and CDR2 is YFSETQ. The length of the CDR3 is 15 residues. The V end lost 3 bases, the J end lost 1 base, and 13 bases lay between the germline ends. In nucleotides, the CDR3 is TGCGCCAGCAGCTCAACTGGACAGCCGAACACTGAAGCTTTCTTT. This sequence encodes CASSSTGQPNTEAFF.

For the CDR3, the DNA is TGCGCCAGCAGCTTACAGGGCGGGAACAATGAGCAGTTCTTC. It encodes CASSLQGGNNEQFF. The J gene is TRBJ2-1, the V gene TRBV5-1; D may be TRBD1 or TRBD2 (6 bases each). Germline CDR1 is SGHRS and CDR2 is YFSETQ. CDR3 length: 14 residues. Trimming took 2 bases from V and 5 from J, leaving 11 bases between them.

The rearrangement uses TRBV2 and TRBJ1-5, with D possibly TRBD1 on 6 matching bases. Trimming pared 7 bases from V and 6 bases from J, leaving 19 bases between. This CDR3 has 15 residues. Germline-derived CDR1 and CDR2 are SNHLY and FYNNEI. CDR3 in DNA: TGTGCCAGCACCACCGACAGGAAAAGTAGTCAGCCCCAGCATTTT. Protein: CASTTDRKSSQPQHF.

The rearrangement uses TRBV7-9 and TRBJ2-7, with a possible D match to TRBD1 (6 bases). V lost 6 bases to trimming and J lost 2 bases, with 14 bases between them. This CDR3 comprises 14 residues. Germline V CDR1 and CDR2: SEHNR, FQNEAQ (reference sequence). The CDR3 region is CASRSSGQPYEQYF. The CDR3 DNA reads as TGTGCCAGCAGGTCCAGCGGACAGCCCTACGAGCAGTACTTC.

V usage is TRBV28 and J usage is TRBJ1-4; possibly TRBD1 for D (5 bases). The CDR3 covers 16 residues. V lost 5 bases, J lost 7 bases, and 20 bases lay in between. The germline gives CDR1 MDHEN, CDR2 SYDVKM. In DNA form, the CDR3 reads TGTGCCAGCAGTGTCGTGGATTGGACGAGGGGTGAAAAACTGTTTTTT. Its translation is CASSVVDWTRGEKLFF.

This chain links TRBV7-3 with TRBJ2-3; no definite D call. V lost 5 bases, J lost 2 bases, and 8 bases lay in between. The CDR3 is 13 residues long. Germline V gene sequence: CDR1 SGHTA, CDR2 FQGTGA. Written as DNA, the CDR3 is TGTGCCAGCAGCAGCGACAACACAGATACGCAGTATTTT. Translation gives CASSSDNTDTQYF.

V is TRBV5-1 and J is TRBJ2-3; D is unclear. Germline V gene sequence: CDR1 SGHRS, CDR2 YFSETQ. The V gene lost 4 bases and the J gene lost 3 bases, with 9 bases spanning the gap. This CDR3 region has 13 residues. The CDR3 DNA follows: TGCGCCAGCAGCCCCCCGGGTACAGATACGCAGTATTTT. Amino acids: CASSPPGTDTQYF.

This chain connects TRBV28 to TRBJ2-6; 7 bases fit TRBD2. J lost 4 bases, V lost 7 bases, and 7 bases had no gene match. Germline lookup yields CDR1 MDHEN and CDR2 SYDVKM. The CDR3 consists of 15 residues. CDR3 protein: CASNQERGGANVLTF. As DNA, the CDR3 is TGTGCCAGCAACCAGGAGCGGGGAGGGGCCAACGTCCTGACTTTC.

In its sample, this clone was seen once. The chain uses TRBV25-1 and TRBJ1-5; 12 bases line up with TRBD1. Looked up from germline, CDR1 is MGHDK and CDR2 is SYGVNS. J gave up 6 bases and V 4 bases, and 4 bases lay outside the gene matches. This CDR3 is built from 15 residues. CDR3: CASSGSGQGAQPQHF. The CDR3 DNA reads as TGTGCCAGCAGTGGATCGGGACAGGGGGCTCAGCCCCAGCATTTT.

This clone was seen a few times. The identical CDR3 is also encoded by other nucleotide sequences in the sample. The V and J genes are TRBV28 and TRBJ2-5; D call uncertain. Trimming removed 2 bases from V and 4 bases from J, with 2 bases in between. This CDR3 has 11 residues. Germline V gene lookup returns CDR1 MDHEN and CDR2 SYDVKM. The CDR3 region is CASSLGETQYF. The CDR3 DNA follows: TGTGCCAGCAGTTTAGGAGAGACCCAGTACTTC.

The V gene is TRBV18, the J gene TRBJ2-1; a weak D match, TRBD1 (5 bases). Germline V gives CDR1 KGHSH, CDR2 LQKENI. The CDR3 spans 15 residues. V was pared by 1 base and J by 2 bases, with 9 bases between. The CDR3 bases are TGTGCCAGCTCACCACGTAGGGGCGCCTACAATGAGCAGTTCTTC. It specifies CASSPRRGAYNEQFF.

The J gene is TRBJ2-3, the V gene TRBV6-1; D call uncertain. Looked up from germline, CDR1 is MNHNS and CDR2 is SASEGT. This CDR3 spans 14 amino acids. V lost 2 bases, J lost 5 bases, and 11 bases lay in between. The DNA for the CDR3 is TGTGCCAGCAGTGAAAGCCTGAGAATAGATACGCAGTATTTT. This translates into CASSESLRIDTQYF.